The rows below give T cell receptor beta chains drawn from one sample of a study of T cells in Graves' hyperthyroidism and ophthalmopathy. TCRdb reprocessed the multiplex PCR reads via MiXCR and lists one record per CDR3 protein. The sample lists about 600,000 distinct CDR3 sequences, approximately 15% seen once, with under 3.5% in the top ten. Sequenced material: blood. These receptors all stem from a woman aged 40 to 50 with Graves' ophthalmopathy. Both conserved end residues are part of each CDR3. The D gene is left open where the match is weak. Clone sizes are given selectively: once, few, many, or a class where the clone is expanded.

d_call	clone_size	v_call	cdr3_length	j_call	cdr3_aa	cdr3_nt
NA	NA	TRBV20-1	13	TRBJ2-3	CSAGFYGRDTQYF	TGCAGTGCTGGGTTCTACGGACGGGATACGCAGTATTTT
NA	many	TRBV28	14	TRBJ1-2	CASSLTGPRGGYTF	TGTGCCAGCAGTCTAACTGGCCCACGCGGCGGCTACACCTTC
NA	NA	TRBV5-1	15	TRBJ1-2	CASSLGGAKDYGYTF	TGCGCCAGCAGCTTGGGAGGGGCGAAGGACTATGGCTACACCTTC
NA	many	TRBV7-2	17	TRBJ2-3	CASSLLGGASGADTQYF	TGTGCCAGCAGCTTGCTGGGTGGCGCCTCTGGCGCAGATACGCAGTATTTT
NA	many	TRBV11-2	16	TRBJ1-4	CASSLGSRRDGEKLFF	TGTGCCAGCAGCTTAGGGTCACGAAGGGATGGTGAAAAACTGTTTTTT
NA	few	TRBV27	15	TRBJ2-3	CASRPGLFRTDTQYF	TGTGCCAGCAGACCAGGACTATTCCGCACAGATACGCAGTATTTT
TRBD1	NA	TRBV11-2	15	TRBJ1-5	CASSPLGQGHQPQHF	TGTGCCAGCAGCCCTCTCGGACAGGGACATCAGCCCCAGCATTTT
TRBD2	NA	TRBV12-3/TRBV12-4	18	TRBJ2-7	CASSSTSGGIESYNEQYF	TGTGCCAGCAGCTCGACTAGCGGGGGTATCGAGTCCTACAATGAGCAGTACTTC
NA	many	TRBV7-9	15	TRBJ1-1	CASSPPRGMNTEAFF	TGTGCCAGCAGCCCGCCCAGGGGAATGAACACTGAAGCTTTCTTT
NA	NA	TRBV30	14	TRBJ1-1	CAFLRGGANTEAFF	TGTGCCTTTCTACGGGGGGGCGCGAACACTGAAGCTTTCTTT
NA	many	TRBV28	10	TRBJ1-1	CGVNITEAFF	TGTGGCGTAAATATCACTGAAGCTTTCTTT
TRBD1	NA	TRBV30	14	TRBJ2-2	CAWSTYRGNGELFF	TGTGCCTGGAGTACGTACAGGGGGAACGGGGAGCTGTTTTTT
NA	few	TRBV7-2	16	TRBJ2-4	CASSLAPLSSANIQYF	TGTGCCAGCAGCTTAGCGCCCCTTTCTAGCGCGAACATTCAGTACTTC
NA	few	TRBV6-1	12	TRBJ2-5	CAILPGQETQYF	TGTGCCATCCTACCCGGGCAAGAGACCCAGTACTTC
TRBD2	NA	TRBV2	16	TRBJ2-7	CASSATSGTLPYEQHF	TGTGCCAGCAGTGCGACTAGCGGGACGCTTCCCTACGAGCAGCACTTC
NA	many	TRBV7-9	12	TRBJ1-5	CASSLEGGPQHF	TGTGCCAGCAGCTTAGAGGGAGGGCCCCAGCATTTT
TRBD1	NA	TRBV3-1	16	TRBJ2-1	CASSQDPGTVNNEQFF	TGTGCCAGCAGCCAAGACCCCGGGACAGTGAACAATGAGCAGTTCTTC
NA	many	TRBV7-9	14	TRBJ2-7	CASSLPGGPYEQYF	TGTGCCAGCAGCCTCCCCGGAGGCCCATACGAGCAGTACTTC
TRBD2	many	TRBV20-1	18	TRBJ2-7	CSARVVRLAGDSSYEQYF	TGCAGTGCTAGAGTGGTTCGGCTAGCGGGCGACAGCTCCTACGAGCAGTACTTC
NA	few	TRBV27	16	TRBJ1-6	CASSLSSDTYNSPLHF	TGTGCCAGCAGTTTATCCTCGGACACCTATAATTCACCCCTCCACTTT
TRBD1	NA	TRBV6-1	18	TRBJ1-6	CASSYSLPGQAGGSPLHF	TGTGCCAGCAGTTACAGTTTACCGGGACAGGCGGGCGGTTCACCCCTCCACTTT
TRBD2	NA	TRBV10-3	18	TRBJ2-3	CAISEPRGTSFGTDTQYF	TGTGCCATCAGTGAGCCCCGGGGGACTAGCTTTGGTACAGATACGCAGTATTTT
NA	many	TRBV18	15	TRBJ1-1	CASSLGGLGNTEAFF	TGTGCCAGCTCACTGGGGGGACTGGGGAACACTGAAGCTTTCTTT
TRBD1	many	TRBV3-1	16	TRBJ1-1	CASSRGQGGQYTEAFF	TGTGCCAGCAGCCGTGGACAGGGGGGGCAGTACACTGAAGCTTTCTTT
NA	few	TRBV2	13	TRBJ1-1	CASSNQGNTEAFF	TGTGCCAGCAGTAATCAGGGTAACACTGAAGCTTTCTTT
NA	NA	TRBV30	11	TRBJ2-1	CAWSRGREQFF	TGTGCCTGGAGCCGGGGACGGGAGCAGTTCTTC
NA	NA	TRBV7-9	17	TRBJ2-2	CASSHPQDTGNAGELFF	TGTGCCAGCAGCCATCCCCAAGACACCGGGAACGCCGGGGAGCTGTTTTTT